One and the same sample provided the 18 T cell receptor beta chains below, sequenced in a study of T cell repertoires in cytomegalovirus infection. One entry per CDR3 protein results from TCRdb running MiXCR on the reads. Of about 260,000 distinct CDR3 sequences listed, roughly 9% are singletons. The sequencing input was PBMCs. These receptors were taken from a human donor in good health (CMV status not recorded). Some clones in this sample may be carry-over from other donors' samples.

As regards this clonotype: A much larger clone is a single base away; this may be a read error. The V gene is TRBV6-1, the J gene TRBJ1-3, with D possibly being TRBD1 (5 bases). Germline lookup yields CDR1 MNHNS and CDR2 SASEGT. Trimming cost V 1 base and J 0 bases, with 10 bases left between them. The CDR3 sequence is 16 residues long. This chain's CDR3 is CASSEVGPTSGNTIYF. Written as DNA, the CDR3 is TGTGCCAGCAGTGAAGTGGGACCTACCTCTGGAAACACCATATATTTT.

Many counts were recorded for this clonotype. This chain joins TRBV6-5 and TRBJ2-5, with TRBD2 matching over 11 bases. The CDR3 totals 16 residues. V shed 0 bases, J shed 5 bases, and the junction held 5 bases outside the gene matches. Germline values: CDR1 MNHEY, CDR2 SVGAGI. The CDR3 protein is CASSYSLAGGGETQYF. In nucleotides, the CDR3 is TGTGCCAGCAGTTACTCGCTAGCGGGAGGTGGGGAGACCCAGTACTTC.

This clonotype was counted at least ten times. The chain's CDR3 is CASSLVPEKLFF. In DNA form, the CDR3 reads TGTGCCAGCAGTTTGGTCCCCGAAAAACTGTTTTTT. The gene calls are TRBV28 and TRBJ1-4; D remains ambiguous. The CDR3 length is 12 residues. CDR1 is MDHEN and CDR2 is SYDVKM in the germline V gene. Trimming took off 3 bases at V and 8 bases at J, with 7 bases between the two ends.

This clonotype was detected many times. The chain combines TRBV7-2 with TRBJ2-7; no definite D call. Germline CDR1 reads SGHTA; CDR2 reads FQGNSA. The CDR3 is 14 amino acids. V lost 1 base to trimming and J lost 0 bases, with 7 bases between them. The CDR3 region has the DNA TGTGCCAGCAGCTTAGATGGAGACTCCTACGAGCAGTACTTC. This encodes CASSLDGDSYEQYF.

There are many counts of this clonotype. This chain connects TRBV28 to TRBJ2-5, with 14 bases that match TRBD2. Germline CDR1 and CDR2: MDHEN and SYDVKM. V shed 5 bases and J 0 bases; nucleotides not matched to a gene: 8. The CDR3 covers 18 residues. DNA of the CDR3: TGTGCCAGCAGTCAAGGGACTAGCGGGGGAATGTACCAAGAGACCCAGTACTTC. The encoded protein is CASSQGTSGGMYQETQYF. Looking up the rest from reference TRBV28 and TRBJ2-5 gives the full variable domain: DVKVTQSSRYLVKRTGEKVFLECVQDMDHENMFWYRQDPGLGLRLIYFSYDVKMKEKGDIPEGYSVSREKKERFSLILESASTNQTSMYLCASSQGTSGGMYQETQYFGPGTRLLVL.

This clonotype was seen ten or more times. The V gene is TRBV7-8, the J gene TRBJ2-7; D ambiguous. Germline V lookup: CDR1 SGHVS, CDR2 FQNEAQ. The CDR3 has 14 amino acids. The V end lost 0 bases, the J end lost 4 bases, and 10 bases lay between the germline ends. CDR3 loop: CASSLAVTEYEQYF. DNA of the CDR3: TGTGCCAGCAGCTTAGCGGTGACCGAGTACGAGCAGTACTTC.

The table lists this clonotype with many counts. The J gene is TRBJ1-1, the V gene TRBV28, with 7 positions matching TRBD1. The germline CDR1 and CDR2 sequences are MDHEN and SYDVKM. The CDR3 loop spans 15 amino acids. Trimming cost V 6 bases and J 4 bases; bases outside gene matches: 11. This CDR3 reads CASSPSLTGITEAFF. The CDR3 DNA sequence: TGTGCCAGCAGCCCTTCCTTGACAGGGATCACTGAAGCTTTCTTT.

This clonotype was recorded many times. The chain carries TRBV14 and TRBJ1-3; the D is unclear. Trimming removed 6 bases from V and 0 bases from J, with 12 bases in between. The CDR3 has 15 amino acids. Germline CDR1 and CDR2: SGHDN and FVKESK. In DNA form, the CDR3 reads TGTGCCAGCAGTCACCGACGGTTCTCTGGAAACACCATATATTTT. Translating gives CASSHRRFSGNTIYF.

There are many counts of this clonotype. The chain joins TRBV7-6 to TRBJ2-7, with a tentative D call TRBD1 (5 bases). Trimming took 5 bases from V and 6 from J, leaving 11 bases between them. CDR1 and CDR2 from the germline V gene are SGHVS and FNYEAQ. The CDR3 totals 12 residues. The CDR3 here is CASSPIQGEQYF. The CDR3 bases are TGTGCCAGCAGCCCTATCCAGGGCGAGCAGTACTTC.

This clonotype was observed many times. This chain connects TRBV7-2 to TRBJ2-7; 10 positions match TRBD1. The CDR3 contains 16 residues. With 0 bases clipped from V and 3 bases from J, the junction kept 5 bases outside the gene matches. The V gene's germline CDR1 is SGHTA and CDR2 FQGNSA. The CDR3 sequence: CASSLAGTGVFYEQYF. CDR3 nucleotides: TGTGCCAGCAGCTTAGCGGGGACAGGGGTATTCTACGAGCAGTACTTC.

This clonotype was recorded many times. This rearrangement joins TRBV7-3 to TRBJ2-2; 7 bases match TRBD2. Germline V CDR1 and CDR2: SGHTA, FQGTGA. The CDR3 consists of 14 residues. The ends lost 5 bases at V and 5 bases at J; junction bases unmatched: 5. The CDR3 bases are TGTGCCAGCAGCCCACTGGGAGGGACCGGGGAGCTGTTTTTT. Translation: CASSPLGGTGELFF.

The V and J genes are TRBV20-1 and TRBJ2-7; 15 bases map to TRBD2. Looked up from germline, CDR1 is DFQATT and CDR2 is SNEGSKA (reference sequence). The V and J ends lost 2 bases and 4 bases, in that order; junction bases with no gene match: 15. This CDR3 contains 19 residues. Here the CDR3 DNA reads TGCAGTGCTAGACCTCTTGACTTAAGCGGGACTAGCGGGAGGTACGAGCAGTACTTC. It encodes CSARPLDLSGTSGRYEQYF.

This clonotype was counted many times. The rearrangement uses TRBV12-3 or TRBV12-4 and TRBJ1-4; 9 bases are a match to TRBD1. V shed 5 bases and J 10 bases; nucleotides not matched to a gene: 8. The CDR3 is made up of 14 amino acids. CDR3 sequence: CASSLDRGFGKLFF. CDR3 sequence (DNA): TGTGCCAGCAGTCTGGACAGGGGTTTTGGAAAACTGTTTTTT.

The chain employs TRBV18 and TRBJ1-1; 7 bases are shared with TRBD1. Trimming at V came to 3 bases and at J to 5 bases, leaving 9 bases not matched to a gene. CDR1 and CDR2 from the germline V gene are KGHSH and LQKENI. There are 15 residues in the CDR3. This CDR3 is CASSPIQGRGTEAFF. CDR3 nucleotides: TGTGCCAGCTCACCGATACAGGGGCGCGGGACTGAAGCTTTCTTT.

This clonotype was counted only a few times. This chain joins TRBV29-1 and TRBJ2-7, with TRBD2 matching 7 bases. The CDR3 covers 13 residues. With 4 bases clipped from V and 7 bases from J, the junction kept 10 bases outside the gene matches. The germline V gene encodes CDR1 SQVTM and CDR2 ANQGSEA. CDR3 loop: CSVVPAGTGEQYF. The CDR3 DNA sequence: TGCAGCGTTGTCCCAGCGGGAACCGGGGAGCAGTACTTC.

This sequence joins TRBV20-1 and TRBJ2-2; 12 nucleotides match TRBD1. CDR3 length: 17 amino acids. Germline lookup yields CDR1 DFQATT and CDR2 SNEGSKA (reference sequence). Trimming removed 3 bases from V and 3 bases from J; junction bases left unmatched: 8. The CDR3 DNA reads as TGCAGTGCTAGCCGACTCGGGACAGGGGGCTACACCGGGGAGCTGTTTTTT. It specifies CSASRLGTGGYTGELFF.

In its sample, this clonotype was seen many times. The chain is built from TRBV6-1 and TRBJ2-4, with 12 bases matching TRBD2. Trimming cost V 5 bases and J 11 bases; bases outside gene matches: 4. CDR3 size: 13 residues. CDR1 and CDR2 (germline): MNHNS, SASEGT. Written as DNA, the CDR3 is TGTGCCAGCAGTTGGACTAGCGGGAACCTTCAGTACTTC. Its protein is CASSWTSGNLQYF.

This clonotype was seen many times. The gene calls are TRBV11-2 and TRBJ1-1, with D uncertain. Germline lookup yields CDR1 SGHAT and CDR2 FQNNGV. CDR3 length: 15 residues. Trimming shortened V by 1 base and J by 0 bases, and 9 bases separated the two germline ends. This CDR3 is CASSLVRNLNTEAFF. The CDR3 nucleotides read TGTGCCAGCAGCTTAGTTCGAAACCTGAACACTGAAGCTTTCTTT.